Following are 27 T cell receptor beta chains from one sample sequenced in a study of blood T cell repertoires in COVID-19. The table came from immunoSEQ multiplex PCR; TCRdb's copy has only in-frame clones and leaves some out. The sample has 250,000 to 350,000 clones, 87% seen once; the top ten hold approximately 2.4%. The sequencing input was peripheral blood. Every receptor here comes from a man younger than 30 with active or convalescent COVID-19.

The chain carries TRBV10-2 and TRBJ2-7, with 10 bases that match TRBD1. Germline V gene sequence: CDR1 WSHSY, CDR2 SAAADI. The CDR3 runs 15 residues. The ends lost 2 bases at V and 3 bases at J; junction bases unmatched: 4. The CDR3 nucleotides read TGCGCCAGCAGTGAGGGACAGGGGGTTATCTACGAGCAGTACTTC. This gives the protein CASSEGQGVIYEQYF.

The chain uses TRBV9 and TRBJ2-7, with TRBD2 identical over 10 bases. V shed 3 bases, J shed 6 bases, and the junction held 9 bases outside the gene matches. Germline lookup yields CDR1 SGDLS and CDR2 YYNGEE. The CDR3 is made up of 15 amino acids. The CDR3 sequence: CASSAELAGISEQYF. The DNA of the CDR3 is TGTGCCAGCAGCGCGGAACTAGCGGGAATAAGCGAGCAGTACTTC.

The V gene is TRBV5-1, the J gene TRBJ2-5, with 8 bases fitting TRBD2. J lost 5 bases, V lost 1 base, and 7 bases had no gene match. CDR3 length equals 15 residues. Per germline, CDR1 SGHRS and CDR2 YFSETQ. The CDR3, as DNA: TGCGCCAGCAGCTTGATAGCGGGGTCCGGGGAGACCCAGTACTTC. Its protein product is CASSLIAGSGETQYF.

This clone occurred a few times. The chain joins TRBV4-3 to TRBJ1-1, with a possible D match to TRBD1 (5 bases). Germline assignment: CDR1 LGHNA and CDR2 YSLEER. The CDR3 has 14 residues. Trimming shortened V by 0 bases and J by 3 bases, and 8 bases separated the two germline ends. This chain's CDR3 is CASSQDGTYTEAFF. CDR3 nucleotides: TGCGCCAGCAGCCAAGATGGGACTTACACTGAAGCTTTCTTT.

The CDR3 sequence is CASSRLAGVTGELFF. CDR3 nucleotide sequence: TGTGCCAGCAGCCGATTAGCGGGAGTTACCGGGGAGCTGTTTTTT. V is TRBV9 and J is TRBJ2-2, with TRBD2 identical over 9 bases. The CDR3 totals 15 residues. V lost 4 bases and J lost 5; bases outside the gene matches: 6. Germline V CDR1 and CDR2: SGDLS, YYNGEE.

The V call is TRBV9, the J call TRBJ2-3, with 11 bases lining up with TRBD1. V shed 3 bases, J shed 3 bases, and the junction held 3 bases outside the gene matches. CDR1 SGDLS and CDR2 YYNGEE come from the germline V gene. This CDR3 comprises 15 residues. CDR3 DNA: TGTGCCAGCAGCGGGACAGGGGGCGGAACAGATACGCAGTATTTT. It yields the protein CASSGTGGGTDTQYF.

Many counts were recorded for this clone. The rearrangement joins TRBV4-1 to TRBJ2-3; 10 nucleotides agree with TRBD2. The CDR3 is 17 amino acids. V was clipped by 1 base and J by 3 bases; unmatched bases: 7. Germline V gene lookup returns CDR1 MGHRA and CDR2 YSYEKL. CDR3 in DNA: TGCGCCAGCAGCCAAGGGCTAGCGGGAGCGATTACAGATACGCAGTATTTT. Its protein product is CASSQGLAGAITDTQYF.

The J gene is TRBJ1-2, the V gene TRBV4-1; D may be TRBD1 (5 bases). The CDR3 has 17 amino acids. Germline assignment: CDR1 MGHRA and CDR2 YSYEKL. The V and J ends lost 2 bases and 5 bases respectively, with 21 bases between them. The CDR3 loop is CASSQWGVRDPGYGYTF. CDR3 coding DNA: TGCGCCAGCAGCCAATGGGGGGTTCGGGACCCAGGATATGGCTACACCTTC.

The chain links TRBV6-5 to TRBJ1-1; no firm D call. CDR1 MNHEY and CDR2 SVGAGI come from the germline V gene. Between the trimmed V and J ends, which lost 10 bases and 6 bases, there was a span of 21 bases. The CDR3 contains 14 residues. The CDR3 region has the DNA TGTGCCACTACGCAAAGAGGGATAATCGCTGAAGCTTTCTTT. This gives the protein CATTQRGIIAEAFF.

The chain combines TRBV29-1 with TRBJ2-7, with 7 positions matching TRBD1. Trimming cost V 6 bases and J 4 bases; bases outside gene matches: 6. Germline CDR1 is SQVTM and CDR2 is ANQGSEA. This CDR3 has 12 residues. This CDR3 reads CSVNRGNYEQYF. The CDR3 DNA sequence: TGCAGCGTAAACAGGGGTAATTACGAGCAGTACTTC.

This sequence joins TRBV5-4 and TRBJ2-7; TRBD1 agrees at 7 bases. Trimming removed 3 bases from V and 6 bases from J; junction bases left unmatched: 9. This CDR3 has 14 residues. Germline V CDR1 and CDR2: SGHNT, YYREEE (reference sequence). CDR3 sequence reads: CASSSTGTFTEQYF. CDR3 DNA: TGTGCCAGCAGCTCGACAGGGACCTTTACCGAGCAGTACTTC.

The rearrangement links TRBV5-1 to TRBJ2-7, with TRBD2 matching over 7 bases. The germline CDR1 and CDR2 sequences are SGHRS and YFSETQ. Trimming removed 2 bases from V and 3 bases from J; junction bases left unmatched: 5. The CDR3 has 14 residues. For the CDR3, the DNA is TGCGCCAGCAGCTTTGGCAGCGGGAACTACGAGCAGTACTTC. Translated, it gives CASSFGSGNYEQYF.

This clone was seen a few times. The chain employs TRBV3-1 (or the pseudogene TRBV3-2) and TRBJ2-5; 14 positions agree with TRBD2. V lost 0 bases, J lost 4 bases, and 1 base stayed unmatched. This CDR3 contains 16 residues. Germline CDR1 LGHDT, CDR2 YNNKEL (reference sequence). CDR3 coding DNA: TGTGCCAGCAGCCAAGAAGGGACTAGCGGGAGAGAGACCCAGTACTTC. Amino acids: CASSQEGTSGRETQYF.

V and J are TRBV7-9 and TRBJ1-1; D ambiguous. The germline V gene has CDR1 SEHNR and CDR2 FQNEAQ (reference sequence). This CDR3 spans 14 amino acids. The V end lost 4 bases, the J end lost 1 base, and 10 bases lay between the germline ends. DNA of the CDR3: TGTGCCAGCAGCTCGCCATCAGGGAACACTGAAGCTTTCTTT. Protein sequence: CASSSPSGNTEAFF.

V and J are TRBV12-3 or TRBV12-4 and TRBJ1-6; 7 nucleotides line up with TRBD1. The CDR3 consists of 12 residues. The V gene end was trimmed by 6 bases and the J gene end by 9 bases; junction bases not matched to a gene: 2. The CDR3: CASSHRGSPLHF. Here the CDR3 DNA reads TGTGCCAGCAGCCACAGGGGTTCACCCCTCCACTTT.

This chain links TRBV7-9 with TRBJ2-7, with D possibly being TRBD1 (6 bases). From germline, CDR1 is SEHNR and CDR2 FQNEAQ (reference sequence). The CDR3 totals 14 residues. Trimming removed 5 bases from V and 7 bases from J, with 18 bases in between. Written as DNA, the CDR3 is TGTGCCAGCAGCCTGGCCGTCAGGGGTTCGGAGCAGTACTTC. Translating gives CASSLAVRGSEQYF.

The rearrangement uses TRBV27 and TRBJ2-5; 13 positions match TRBD2. V trimming: 5 bases; J trimming: 2 bases; junction bases outside the gene matches: 8. CDR1 and CDR2 (germline): MNHEY, SMNVEV (reference sequence). This CDR3 region has 17 residues. The CDR3 bases are TGTGCCAGCAGTCACGGACTAGCGGGAGTCGGGCAAGAGACCCAGTACTTC. Translating it yields CASSHGLAGVGQETQYF.

The V and J genes are TRBV25-1 and TRBJ1-5, with 8 bases identical to TRBD1. Germline CDR1 MGHDK, CDR2 SYGVNS. After removal of 3 bases from V and 5 bases from J, the junction contained 3 bases not matched to a gene. CDR3 size: 14 residues. In nucleotides, the CDR3 is TGTGCCAGCAGTGAGACAGGGGATTATCAGCCCCAGCATTTT. This gives the protein CASSETGDYQPQHF.

CDR3 bases: TGTGCTAGTGGTTTCGACGGGACTAGCGGGGGGCCCAGCGAGACCCAGTACTTC. Translated: CASGFDGTSGGPSETQYF. The chain is built from TRBV12-5 and TRBJ2-5, with TRBD2 matching 15 bases. This CDR3 has 18 amino acids. CDR1 is LGHNT and CDR2 is FRNRAP in the germline V gene. The junction had 10 bases not matched to a gene; V was cut back by 3 bases and J by 5 bases.

This chain links TRBV27 with TRBJ2-7; D is possibly TRBD1 (5 bases). Looked up from germline, CDR1 is MNHEY and CDR2 is SMNVEV (reference sequence). Trimming stripped 8 bases from V and 6 bases from J, with 14 bases between. The CDR3 covers 12 residues. The CDR3 bases are TGTGCCAGCGGAACACAGGCTCTCGAGCAGTACTTC. Protein product: CASGTQALEQYF.

Only one count was recorded for this clone. The chain links TRBV4-1 to TRBJ2-2, with TRBD2 matching over 9 bases. After removal of 1 base from V and 5 bases from J, the junction contained 8 bases not matched to a gene. Germline V gene sequence: CDR1 MGHRA, CDR2 YSYEKL. The CDR3 is 17 residues long. The CDR3 loop reads CASSQAVPSGMTGELFF. The CDR3 DNA sequence: TGCGCCAGCAGCCAAGCGGTCCCTAGCGGGATGACCGGGGAGCTGTTTTTT.

This clone appeared a few times. This chain joins TRBV3-1 (or the pseudogene TRBV3-2) and TRBJ2-7; a possible D gene is TRBD1 (6 bases). The germline V and J ends were trimmed by 1 base and 2 bases, with 18 bases remaining between them. This CDR3 has 17 amino acids. CDR1 is LGHDT, CDR2 YNNKEL, per germline (reference sequence). CDR3 sequence: CASSQALLRDKPYEQYF. CDR3 coding DNA: TGTGCCAGCAGCCAAGCCCTTCTACGGGACAAGCCCTACGAGCAGTACTTC.

The chain combines TRBV5-6 with TRBJ2-1; 7 positions match TRBD1. The J segment lost 5 bases and the V segment lost 0 bases, leaving 8 bases of the junction unmatched. The V gene's germline CDR1 is SGHDT and CDR2 YYEEEE. The CDR3 sequence is 16 residues long. CDR3 sequence: CASSLEQGTEHNEQFF. The CDR3 bases are TGTGCCAGCAGCTTGGAACAGGGGACAGAGCACAATGAGCAGTTCTTC. Drawing the rest from reference TRBV5-6 and TRBJ2-1, the complete variable domain is DAGVTQSPTHLIKTRGQQVTLRCSPKSGHDTVSWYQQALGQGPQFIFQYYEEEERQRGNFPDRFSGHQFPNYSSELNVNALLLGDSALYLCASSLEQGTEHNEQFFGPGTRLTVL.

The chain carries TRBV6-5 and TRBJ2-5; D unclear. This CDR3 spans 14 amino acids. Deletions cut 3 bases from V and 4 bases from J, with 12 bases between. Germline V gene data show CDR1 as MNHEY and CDR2 as SVGAGI. CDR3 nucleotide sequence: TGTGCCAGCAGTTATTCAAAGTCCGGAGAGACCCAGTACTTC. It codes for CASSYSKSGETQYF.

The V gene is TRBV7-9, the J gene TRBJ2-1; 11 nucleotides match TRBD2. Trimming removed 4 bases from V and 7 bases from J; junction bases left unmatched: 3. Germline lookup yields CDR1 SEHNR and CDR2 FQNEAQ (reference sequence). CDR3 length equals 14 residues. The CDR3 here is CASSSGLAVNEQFF. CDR3 nucleotides: TGTGCCAGCAGCTCGGGACTAGCGGTGAATGAGCAGTTCTTC.

In this sample, this clone turned up a few times. V is TRBV10-3 and J is TRBJ1-4; D may be TRBD1 (5 bases). Germline-derived CDR1 and CDR2 are ENHRY and SYGVKD. Trimming removed 6 bases at V and 4 bases at J, with 9 bases between. This CDR3 contains 13 residues. The CDR3 here is CAIRGAVNEKLFF. The DNA of the CDR3 is TGTGCCATCAGAGGGGCAGTTAATGAAAAACTGTTTTTT.

This rearrangement joins TRBV18 to TRBJ1-1, with a possible D match to TRBD1 (6 bases). This CDR3 contains 14 residues. Germline CDR1 and CDR2: KGHSH and LQKENI. The V end lost 5 bases, the J end lost 5 bases, and 15 bases lay between the germline ends. DNA for the CDR3: TGTGCCAGCTCAGCCAACAGGGCGAGAACTGAAGCTTTCTTT. Encoded protein: CASSANRARTEAFF.